This passage covers 11 T cell receptor beta chains from one sample sequenced in a study of blood T cell repertoires in COVID-19. Using immunoSEQ multiplex PCR, the repertoire was profiled, and TCRdb retains in-frame clones only, with some absent. Seen here are some 76,000 clones, approximately 90% observed once, and the top ten hold 5.1%. Input material: peripheral blood. Source of these receptors: a woman younger than 35 with acute or convalescent COVID-19.

V is TRBV21-1 and J is TRBJ2-5; the D call of TRBD2 is as the table states it, not checked on the DNA. TRBV21-1 constitutes a pseudogene. This CDR3 comprises 15 residues. CDR3 nucleotide sequence: TGTGCCAGCAGCAAAGATTTGGTTTTCCGGGGAACCCAGTACTTC. Translated, it gives CASSKDLVFRGTQYF.

The rearrangement uses TRBV2 and TRBJ1-1, with a possible D match to TRBD1 (6 bases). The CDR3 is made up of 14 amino acids. V lost 3 bases, J lost 10 bases, and 18 bases lay in between. Germline values: CDR1 SNHLY, CDR2 FYNNEI. The CDR3 DNA is TGTGCCAGCAGTGACTGGGGGCCCGGTCGGGGAGCTTTCTTT. Protein sequence: CASSDWGPGRGAFF.

Concerning this clone: Other DNA sequences in the same sample also yield this CDR3. The chain combines TRBV11-3 with TRBJ2-3, with D uncertain. Germline V gene data show CDR1 as SGHNT and CDR2 as YENEEA. The ends were cut back, 1 base at V and 3 bases at J, with 8 bases in the middle. This CDR3 is built from 14 residues. For the CDR3, the DNA is TGTGCCAGCAGCTTAGGTAGAAGTACAGATACGCAGTATTTT. This gives the protein CASSLGRSTDTQYF.

V is TRBV2 and J is TRBJ2-7, with D possibly matching TRBD2 (5 bases). The V gene lost 2 bases and the J gene lost 1 base, with 9 bases spanning the gap. Germline V CDR1 and CDR2: SNHLY, FYNNEI. The CDR3 is made up of 14 amino acids. CDR3 amino acids: CASSEWSGSYEQYF. CDR3 sequence (DNA): TGTGCCAGCAGTGAATGGTCGGGATCCTACGAGCAGTACTTC.

The chain uses TRBV18 and TRBJ2-4; 8 bases are a match to TRBD2. V was pared by 3 bases and J by 7 bases, with 5 bases of the junction left unmatched. Looked up from germline, CDR1 is KGHSH and CDR2 is LQKENI. The CDR3 totals 14 residues. The CDR3, as DNA: TGTGCCAGCTCACCTAGTGGCGGGGGGAACATTCAGTACTTC. It specifies CASSPSGGGNIQYF.

The chain combines TRBV4-2 with TRBJ2-7, with 7 bases lining up with TRBD1. The CDR3 extends over 17 amino acids. V trimming: 4 bases; J trimming: 0 bases; junction bases outside the gene matches: 12. In germline, CDR1 is LGHNA, CDR2 YNFKEQ. The CDR3 spells CASSPSSLGTASYEQYF. Written as DNA, the CDR3 is TGTGCCAGCAGCCCTAGCTCGTTGGGGACAGCCTCCTACGAGCAGTACTTC.

J is TRBJ2-5 and V is TRBV4-1; 10 nucleotides line up with TRBD2. CDR1 is MGHRA, CDR2 YSYEKL, per germline. The CDR3 has 16 amino acids. The V segment lost 1 base and the J segment 5 bases; nucleotides outside the gene matches: 7. The CDR3 sequence: CASSQVAAGGSETQYF. In DNA form, the CDR3 reads TGCGCCAGCAGCCAAGTCGCAGCGGGGGGGAGTGAGACCCAGTACTTC.

The CDR3 nucleotides read TGTGCCACCAGTGAAAGACCGGGACAGGGGGCGTCTGGCTACACCTTC. Its translation is CATSERPGQGASGYTF. The chain couples TRBV24-1 to TRBJ1-2, with TRBD1 identical over 12 bases. CDR3 length equals 16 residues. The germline V gene encodes CDR1 KGHDR and CDR2 SFDVKD. Losses at the gene ends were 4 bases for V and 7 bases for J; bases not matched to a gene: 9.

The CDR3 DNA reads TGCAGCGTTGCGGCAGGGGTCGGAAACACCATATATTTT. This encodes CSVAAGVGNTIYF. V gene TRBV29-1 combines with J gene TRBJ1-3; D perhaps matches TRBD1 (6 bases). Germline V CDR1 and CDR2: SQVTM, ANQGSEA. The CDR3 runs 13 residues. V lost 4 bases, J lost 4 bases, and 11 bases lay in between.

The chain combines TRBV2 with TRBJ1-4, with TRBD1 matching 8 bases. The CDR3 has 14 amino acids. Germline CDR1 and CDR2: SNHLY and FYNNEI. V gave up 6 bases and J gave up 8 bases; unmatched junction bases: 8. CDR3 sequence: CASSDGTGREKLFF. The CDR3, as DNA: TGTGCCAGCAGCGACGGGACAGGCCGGGAAAAACTGTTTTTT.

This chain links TRBV30 with TRBJ1-2; D possibly corresponds to TRBD1 (5 bases). CDR3 length: 14 residues. CDR1 and CDR2 (germline): GTSNPN, SVGIG (reference sequence). V lost 0 bases and J 6 bases, leaving 14 bases between the germline ends. The CDR3 DNA is TGTGCCTGGAGTGTACTGCAGGGTGTAGATGGCTACACCTTC. It encodes CAWSVLQGVDGYTF.